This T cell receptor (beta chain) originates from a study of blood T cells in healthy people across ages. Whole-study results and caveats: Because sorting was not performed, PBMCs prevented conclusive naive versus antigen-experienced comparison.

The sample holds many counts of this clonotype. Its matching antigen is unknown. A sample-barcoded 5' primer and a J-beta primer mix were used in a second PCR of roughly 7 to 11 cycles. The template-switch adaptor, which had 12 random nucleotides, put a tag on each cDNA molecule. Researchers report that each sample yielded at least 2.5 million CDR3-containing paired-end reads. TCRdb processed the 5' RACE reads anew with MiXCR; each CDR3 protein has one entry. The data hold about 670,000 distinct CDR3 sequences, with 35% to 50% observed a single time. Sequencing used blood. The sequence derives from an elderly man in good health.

The CDR3 sequence: CASSEQRTDTQYF. CDR3 nucleotide sequence: TGTGCCAGCAGCGAACAACGCACAGATACGCAGTATTTT. The chain joins TRBV7-2 to TRBJ2-3; D is unclear. The germline gives CDR1 SGHTA, CDR2 FQGNSA. The CDR3 runs to 13 residues. V lost 5 bases and J 1 base, leaving 7 bases between the germline ends.